The T cell receptor beta chain described here comes from a study of T cell repertoires in cytomegalovirus infection. This clonotype was found a few times. TCRdb independently ran MiXCR on the reads; one entry per CDR3 protein. Among around 630,000 distinct CDR3 sequences listed, approximately 24% were seen once. The germline gives CDR1 SNHLY, CDR2 FYNNEI. Between the trimmed V and J ends, which lost 6 bases and 0 bases, there was a span of 4 bases. The CDR3 extends over 12 amino acids. The chain couples TRBV2 to TRBJ2-3; D unresolved. The sequenced sample consisted of CD8+ T cells from PBMCs. This receptor was taken from a human donor in good health (CMV status not recorded). Some clones in this sample may be carry-over from other donors' samples. The CDR3 is CASRISTDTQYF. The CDR3 DNA follows: TGTGCCAGCAGGATTAGCACAGATACGCAGTATTTT.